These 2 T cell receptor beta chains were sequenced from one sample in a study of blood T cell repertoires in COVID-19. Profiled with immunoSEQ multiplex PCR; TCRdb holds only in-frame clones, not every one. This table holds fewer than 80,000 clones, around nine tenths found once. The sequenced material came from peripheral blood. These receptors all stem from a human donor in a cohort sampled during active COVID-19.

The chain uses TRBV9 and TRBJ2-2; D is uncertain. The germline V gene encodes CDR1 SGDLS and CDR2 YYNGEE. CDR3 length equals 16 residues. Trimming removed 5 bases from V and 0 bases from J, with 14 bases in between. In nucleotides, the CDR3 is TGTGCCAGCAGGCTTGACTCACGGTCGAACACCGGGGAGCTGTTTTTT. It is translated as CASRLDSRSNTGELFF.

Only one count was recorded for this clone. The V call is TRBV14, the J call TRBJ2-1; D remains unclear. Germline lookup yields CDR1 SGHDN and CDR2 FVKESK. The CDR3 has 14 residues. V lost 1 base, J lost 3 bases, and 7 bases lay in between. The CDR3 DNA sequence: TGTGCCAGCAGCCAAGTAGCCTACTACAATGAGCAGTTCTTC. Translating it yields CASSQVAYYNEQFF. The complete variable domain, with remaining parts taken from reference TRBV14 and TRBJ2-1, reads EAGVTQFPSHSVIEKGQTVTLRCDPISGHDNLYWYRRVMGKEIKFLLHFVKESKQDESGMPNNRFLAERTGGTYSTLKVQPAELEDSGVYFCASSQVAYYNEQFFGPGTRLTVL.